These 12 T cell receptor beta chains were all obtained from the same sample, sequenced in a study of blood T cell repertoires in COVID-19. Repertoires were generated with immunoSEQ multiplex PCR, while TCRdb's copy carries only in-frame clones and drops some. The table records roughly 16,000 clones, approximately 78% of them present only once. Sequences were obtained from peripheral blood. These receptor sequences come from a man aged 60-69 years with active or convalescent COVID-19.

The genes are TRBV11-3 and TRBJ1-2; D unclear. Looked up from germline, CDR1 is SGHNT and CDR2 is YENEEA. The CDR3 has 16 amino acids. The germline V and J ends were trimmed by 3 bases and 6 bases, with 20 bases remaining between them. CDR3 DNA: TGTGCCAGCAGCTTCGAGGGTGTCCTAAGAAGGGATGGCTACACCTTC. Translating it yields CASSFEGVLRRDGYTF.

V is TRBV14 and J is TRBJ2-1; 8 bases agree with TRBD2. CDR1 and CDR2 from the germline V gene are SGHDN and FVKESK. V lost 1 base, J lost 11 bases, and 7 bases stayed unmatched. This CDR3 region has 14 residues. The CDR3 DNA sequence: TGTGCCAGCAGCCAAGTACTAGCGGAGCCCAAGCAGTTCTTC. Protein: CASSQVLAEPKQFF.

CDR3 sequence reads: CASTPILGQGSPTFF. CDR3 in DNA: TGCGCCAGCACCCCTATCTTGGGACAGGGGAGCCCTACTTTCTTT. The chain joins TRBV10-1 to TRBJ1-1; the match to TRBD1 covers 10 bases. The V segment lost 7 bases and the J segment 12 bases; nucleotides outside the gene matches: 17. Germline V CDR1 and CDR2: WNHNN, SYGVQD (reference sequence). The CDR3 length is 15 residues.

This clone ranks as medium-sized. The chain is built from TRBV5-1 and TRBJ2-7, with D maybe TRBD1 (6 bases). This CDR3 has 15 residues. Germline assignment: CDR1 SGHRS and CDR2 YFSETQ. Deletions cut 3 bases from V and 2 bases from J, with 15 bases between. In nucleotides, the CDR3 is TGCGCCAGCAGCTCCTCCGGGACAAGCCCCTACGAGCAGTACTTC. Encoded protein: CASSSSGTSPYEQYF.

This clone was seen only once. V is TRBV11-2 and J is TRBJ2-5; D is unclear. The CDR3 has 14 residues. CDR1 is SGHAT, CDR2 FQNNGV, per germline. Trimming left V 7 bases short and J 4 bases short, with 16 bases between. The CDR3 here is CASNVVGPPETQYF. Here the CDR3 DNA reads TGTGCCAGCAACGTGGTTGGGCCTCCAGAGACCCAGTACTTC.

This clone occurred once. The CDR3 sequence: CASSLAGTDLIYTEAFF. CDR3 DNA sequence: TGTGCCAGCTCACTCGCCGGGACAGACCTTATCTACACTGAAGCTTTCTTT. V gene TRBV18 combines with J gene TRBJ1-1; 7 nucleotides line up with TRBD1. The germline V gene has CDR1 KGHSH and CDR2 LQKENI. The CDR3 extends over 17 amino acids. V trimming: 4 bases; J trimming: 3 bases; junction bases outside the gene matches: 14.

V is TRBV6-5 and J is TRBJ1-5; D unclear. Trimming pared 5 bases from V and 3 bases from J, leaving 11 bases between. Looked up from germline, CDR1 is MNHEY and CDR2 is SVGAGI. The CDR3 has 14 residues. Here the CDR3 reads CASSPQRNNQPQHF. In nucleotides, the CDR3 is TGTGCCAGCAGTCCACAGAGAAACAATCAGCCCCAGCATTTT.

This clone is judged medium-sized. The chain joins TRBV20-1 to TRBJ2-1; a weak D match, TRBD1 (5 bases). V was pared by 5 bases and J by 9 bases, with 11 bases between. The CDR3 covers 11 residues. CDR1 and CDR2 (germline): DFQATT, SNEGSKA (reference sequence). The CDR3 spells CSAGAAIEQFF. In DNA, the CDR3 is TGCAGTGCTGGGGCGGCGATTGAGCAGTTCTTC.

This clone showed up just a few times. The chain is built from TRBV19 and TRBJ2-2, with 11 bases fitting TRBD1. The CDR3 totals 15 residues. The germline V gene encodes CDR1 LNHDA and CDR2 SQIVND (reference sequence). The V gene end was trimmed by 3 bases and the J gene end by 7 bases; junction bases not matched to a gene: 4. The CDR3 spells CASSIGDRGDGELFF. The CDR3 DNA sequence: TGTGCCAGTAGTATCGGGGACAGGGGGGACGGGGAGCTGTTTTTT. The full variable domain, with the rest looked up from reference TRBV19 and TRBJ2-2, is DGGITQSPKYLFRKEGQNVTLSCEQNLNHDAMYWYRQDPGQGLRLIYYSQIVNDFQKGDIAEGYSVSREKKESFPLTVTSAQKNPTAFYLCASSIGDRGDGELFFGEGSRLTVL.

This clone showed up just a few times. The chain carries TRBV24-1 and TRBJ2-1; tentative D call: TRBD2 (5 bases). The CDR3 spans 15 residues. Per the germline V gene, CDR1 is KGHDR and CDR2 is SFDVKD. Trimming removed 4 bases from V and 13 bases from J, with 22 bases in between. CDR3 residues: CATSDASGSEYIQFF. CDR3 in DNA: TGTGCCACCAGTGACGCTTCAGGTAGCGAATATATCCAGTTCTTC.

The V gene is TRBV6-5, the J gene TRBJ1-2; 8 bases agree with TRBD1. Losses at the gene ends were 4 bases for V and 7 bases for J; bases not matched to a gene: 8. The CDR3 has 14 amino acids. Per germline, CDR1 MNHEY and CDR2 SVGAGI. CDR3 region: CASSFYRGDGGYTF. The CDR3 nucleotides read TGTGCCAGCAGTTTCTACAGGGGGGATGGTGGCTACACCTTC.

The chain couples TRBV19 to TRBJ2-7; 10 bases fit TRBD2. This CDR3 is built from 14 residues. With 4 bases clipped from V and 3 bases from J, the junction kept 3 bases outside the gene matches. The germline V gene has CDR1 LNHDA and CDR2 SQIVND (reference sequence). The CDR3 here is CASSTSGRNYEQYF. The CDR3 region has the DNA TGTGCCAGTAGTACTAGCGGGAGAAACTACGAGCAGTACTTC.